This T cell receptor beta chain appears in the sequencing data of a study of T cell repertoires in cytomegalovirus infection. Study-level results: In two of eight donors, the top clonotype was HLA-C-restricted CMV-specific. Accumulated public TCR beta family frequency recognized individuals carrying CMV together with the relevant HLA.

MiXCR, applied by TCRdb to the reads, yields one record per CDR3 protein. This table has some 270,000 distinct CDR3 sequences, around 20% appearing once. CDR3 length: 15 residues. Germline V gene data show CDR1 as SGHTA and CDR2 as FQGNSA. Deletions cut 1 base from V and 6 bases from J, with 14 bases between. For this clonotype: Its target is unknown.

This chain uses TRBV7-2 with TRBJ2-3; maybe TRBD1 (5 bases). The origin of this receptor is a human donor in good health (CMV status not recorded). Some clones in this sample may be carry-over from other donors' samples. The specimen was cultured PBMCs, collected from culture after CMV antigen stimulation. The CDR3 coding sequence is TGTGCCAGCAGCTTAGAGGGCAGGGTAGGGGATACGCAGTATTTT. Its translation is CASSLEGRVGDTQYF.